These T cell receptor beta chains were read from a single sample in a study of blood T cells in healthy people across ages. MiXCR was run by TCRdb on the 5' RACE reads, yielding one entry per CDR3 protein. The data hold about 1.4 million distinct CDR3 sequences, with around 59% observed a single time. Specimen: blood. These receptors were obtained from a man aged 18-30 years in good health. Each CDR3 is given with its conserved first and last residue. Fields, in order: CDR3 DNA, CDR3 protein, clone size, CDR3 length, D gene, V gene, J gene. D genes are given only for firm matches. A clone size is listed for some rows: how often the clone was seen (once, few, many), or a class if it is expanded.

DNA: TGCAGCGTCTTCAAGAGCTCCTACAATGAGCAGTTCTTC
CDR3: CSVFKSSYNEQFF
size: -
length: 13
D: -
V: TRBV29-1
J: TRBJ2-1

DNA: TGCAGCGTTGGGCTGGGGAAGAGCGAAAAACTGTTTTTT
CDR3: CSVGLGKSEKLFF
size: -
length: 13
D: -
V: TRBV29-1
J: TRBJ1-4

DNA: TGTGCCAGCAGCCCGAGGCTAGCACTTGGGGATTTTGGCTACACCTTC
CDR3: CASSPRLALGDFGYTF
size: -
length: 16
D: -
V: TRBV9
J: TRBJ1-2

DNA: TGTGCCATCAGTTCACAGGGGCTAGCCTACGAGCAGTACTTC
CDR3: CAISSQGLAYEQYF
size: -
length: 14
D: TRBD1
V: TRBV10-3
J: TRBJ2-7

DNA: TGTGCCAGCAGTGATTCAGGCACTGAAGCTTTCTTT
CDR3: CASSDSGTEAFF
size: -
length: 12
D: -
V: TRBV2
J: TRBJ1-1

DNA: TGCAGTGCTAGAGTTACTGGGAACTACAATGAGCAGTTCTTC
CDR3: CSARVTGNYNEQFF
size: -
length: 14
D: -
V: TRBV20-1
J: TRBJ2-1

DNA: TGCGCCAGCAGCTCTCCCCAGGGGAGCTCCTACAATGAGCAGTTCTTC
CDR3: CASSSPQGSSYNEQFF
size: -
length: 16
D: -
V: TRBV4-1
J: TRBJ2-1

DNA: TGTGCCAGCACAGGAGTTTTGGGGGACCCCTTCTCCTACAATGAGCAGTTCTTC
CDR3: CASTGVLGDPFSYNEQFF
size: -
length: 18
D: -
V: TRBV2
J: TRBJ2-1

DNA: TGTGCCAGCAGCGTTGGCTTCTTTAAGACCCAGTACTTC
CDR3: CASSVGFFKTQYF
size: -
length: 13
D: -
V: TRBV11-2
J: TRBJ2-5

DNA: TGTGCCAGCAGCCAATTGCGCGAGGCCACAGATACGCAGTATTTT
CDR3: CASSQLREATDTQYF
size: -
length: 15
D: -
V: TRBV4-2
J: TRBJ2-3

DNA: TGCAGCGTTGTGGGTTTCGGCAGGGGAGACTATGGCTACACCTTC
CDR3: CSVVGFGRGDYGYTF
size: few
length: 15
D: -
V: TRBV29-1
J: TRBJ1-2

DNA: TGTGCCAGCAGTGAAACACCAGCATTTGTAGCCAAAAACATTCAGTACTTC
CDR3: CASSETPAFVAKNIQYF
size: -
length: 17
D: -
V: TRBV6-1
J: TRBJ2-4

DNA: TGTGCCAGCAGCTCGCTGGGGGGGAGAGGCAAAAACATTCAGTACTTC
CDR3: CASSSLGGRGKNIQYF
size: -
length: 16
D: TRBD2
V: TRBV7-8
J: TRBJ2-4

DNA: TGTGCCAGCAGCCCAAGCCGGGGAGCCTTTACCTACGAGCAGTACTTC
CDR3: CASSPSRGAFTYEQYF
size: few
length: 16
D: -
V: TRBV14
J: TRBJ2-7

DNA: TGCGCCAGCAGCTTAACACCGGGCCAGGCGCATCAGCCCCAGCATTTT
CDR3: CASSLTPGQAHQPQHF
size: -
length: 16
D: -
V: TRBV5-1
J: TRBJ1-5

DNA: TGCGCCAGCAGCTTCGGGACAGGGGGTTTGAGGGCCAAAAACATTCAGTACTTC
CDR3: CASSFGTGGLRAKNIQYF
size: few
length: 18
D: TRBD1
V: TRBV5-1
J: TRBJ2-4

DNA: TGTGCCAGCAGCTCGGGTTGGGCTGGCGGAAACAACAATGAGCAGTTCTTC
CDR3: CASSSGWAGGNNNEQFF
size: -
length: 17
D: -
V: TRBV6-1
J: TRBJ2-1

DNA: TGTGCCATCAGTGGTGGCTCCGACACAGATACGCAGTATTTT
CDR3: CAISGGSDTDTQYF
size: few
length: 14
D: -
V: TRBV10-3
J: TRBJ2-3

DNA: TGCAGTGCCCCCGCGGGAGGGGCAGCTAATGAAAAACTGTTTTTT
CDR3: CSAPAGGAANEKLFF
size: -
length: 15
D: -
V: TRBV20-1
J: TRBJ1-4

DNA: TGCAGCGTTTATGCGGGGGAAGCTTTCTTT
CDR3: CSVYAGEAFF
size: -
length: 10
D: -
V: TRBV29-1
J: TRBJ1-1

DNA: TGTGCCACCAGCAGAGTAGCCCTTAACTATGGCTACACCTTC
CDR3: CATSRVALNYGYTF
size: -
length: 14
D: -
V: TRBV15
J: TRBJ1-2

DNA: TGCAGCGTTTCTCCTAGAGACAGGATATCAAACTACGAGCAGTACTTC
CDR3: CSVSPRDRISNYEQYF
size: -
length: 16
D: -
V: TRBV29-1
J: TRBJ2-7

DNA: TGCGCCAGCAGCCGCCGGACTAGCGGGTCTAACACCGGGGAGCTGTTTTTT
CDR3: CASSRRTSGSNTGELFF
size: -
length: 17
D: TRBD2
V: TRBV4-3
J: TRBJ2-2

DNA: TGTGCCAGCAGCCCGACTCCAGTGGGAGACGACGAGCAGTACTTC
CDR3: CASSPTPVGDDEQYF
size: -
length: 15
D: -
V: TRBV11-2
J: TRBJ2-7

DNA: TGTGCCATCAAAGGGGTTAGCTACGAGCAGTACTTC
CDR3: CAIKGVSYEQYF
size: -
length: 12
D: -
V: TRBV10-3
J: TRBJ2-7

DNA: TGCGCCAGCAGCCAAGGGGAGAGGGGAATTCAGTACTTC
CDR3: CASSQGERGIQYF
size: few
length: 13
D: -
V: TRBV4-1
J: TRBJ2-4

DNA: TGCGCCGGCAGCCAAGATAGCCCCGGACGGTTGAACACTGAAGCTTTCTTT
CDR3: CAGSQDSPGRLNTEAFF
size: -
length: 17
D: -
V: TRBV4-3
J: TRBJ1-1

DNA: TGCGCCAGCAAGCGGACAGGGTTCAGCGAGCAGTACTTC
CDR3: CASKRTGFSEQYF
size: many
length: 13
D: TRBD1
V: TRBV5-1
J: TRBJ2-7

DNA: TGTGCCAGCAGTCCGAGACTCGACGCCAAAAACATTCAGTACTTC
CDR3: CASSPRLDAKNIQYF
size: -
length: 15
D: -
V: TRBV28
J: TRBJ2-4

DNA: TGTGCCAGCACCAACTACCGGGGGTCCGACCGGTACTTC
CDR3: CASTNYRGSDRYF
size: -
length: 13
D: -
V: TRBV12-3/TRBV12-4
J: TRBJ2-5

DNA: TGTGCCAGCAGCTCGGGGACTAGCGGGGGCCAAGAGACCCAGTACTTC
CDR3: CASSSGTSGGQETQYF
size: few
length: 16
D: TRBD2
V: TRBV7-2
J: TRBJ2-5

DNA: TGCAGTGCTAGAAACTGGACAGCCTACTCCTACGAGCAGTACTTC
CDR3: CSARNWTAYSYEQYF
size: -
length: 15
D: -
V: TRBV20-1
J: TRBJ2-7

DNA: TGTGCCAGCAGCTTAGAGGCGGGGCTGAGCTACGAGCAGTACTTC
CDR3: CASSLEAGLSYEQYF
size: -
length: 15
D: -
V: TRBV7-9
J: TRBJ2-7

DNA: TGTGCCAGCAGGGAAACTAGCGGGGGGTACTACGAGCAGTACTTC
CDR3: CASRETSGGYYEQYF
size: -
length: 15
D: TRBD2
V: TRBV7-2
J: TRBJ2-7

DNA: TGCAGTGCTAGGAGCGGGGGCCCAGATACGCAGTATTTT
CDR3: CSARSGGPDTQYF
size: -
length: 13
D: TRBD2
V: TRBV20-1
J: TRBJ2-3

DNA: TGTGCCAGCAGCTTAGTCGAGTGGGCTGGACAGGGATTCGAAAACATTCAGTACTTC
CDR3: CASSLVEWAGQGFENIQYF
size: once
length: 19
D: TRBD1
V: TRBV11-2
J: TRBJ2-4

DNA: TGTGCCAGCAGTGAATTTAGGGGGACGTGGGAGACCCAGTACTTC
CDR3: CASSEFRGTWETQYF
size: -
length: 15
D: -
V: TRBV25-1
J: TRBJ2-5

DNA: TGCAGCGTTGCCAGGACAGGGCTGAACACTGAAGCTTTCTTT
CDR3: CSVARTGLNTEAFF
size: -
length: 14
D: TRBD1
V: TRBV29-1
J: TRBJ1-1

DNA: TGCGCCAGCAGCTCAATAGCGGGGACGACCGGATGGATTCAGTACTTC
CDR3: CASSSIAGTTGWIQYF
size: -
length: 16
D: TRBD2
V: TRBV4-1
J: TRBJ2-4

DNA: TGTGCCATCGGAGCGGGCCAAGAGACCCAGTACTTC
CDR3: CAIGAGQETQYF
size: -
length: 12
D: -
V: TRBV10-3
J: TRBJ2-5

DNA: TGTGCCAGCAGCTTGAAGGAACTTCTGGACAGGGGGACCGGGGAGCTGTTTTTT
CDR3: CASSLKELLDRGTGELFF
size: -
length: 18
D: TRBD1
V: TRBV7-9
J: TRBJ2-2

DNA: TGCAGCGTTGAACCCAGTGGGGCCAACGTCCTGACTTTC
CDR3: CSVEPSGANVLTF
size: -
length: 13
D: -
V: TRBV29-1
J: TRBJ2-6

DNA: TGCAGTGCAAGAGGTGAAAAACTGTTTTTT
CDR3: CSARGEKLFF
size: few
length: 10
D: -
V: TRBV20-1
J: TRBJ1-4

DNA: TGTGCCAGCAGCAGGGGTGTCGGAATGTCTGGGGCCAACGTCCTGACTTTC
CDR3: CASSRGVGMSGANVLTF
size: -
length: 17
D: -
V: TRBV7-9
J: TRBJ2-6

DNA: TGCAGCGTTGAAACTAGCGGGAGCTCCTACGAGCAGTACTTC
CDR3: CSVETSGSSYEQYF
size: few
length: 14
D: TRBD2
V: TRBV29-1
J: TRBJ2-7